The entry below gives a single TCR beta chain sequence along with its context. The CDR3 has 13 amino acids. V was trimmed by 6 bases and J by 4 bases, leaving 12 bases between them. Per germline, CDR1 MNHEY and CDR2 SMNVEV (reference sequence). CD4+ cell separation produced CD45RA+ naive and CD45RA-negative memory subsets. These data originate in a study of shared clonotypes between healthy human individuals. Here immunoSEQ multiplex PCR was the method, and the copy in TCRdb shows in-frame clones only, minus some. The sample records around 1,000,000 clones, 77% being singletons. The sequence was obtained from a man between 18 and 29 years old in good health. Some clones in this sample may be carry-over from other donors' samples. Sequenced: memory CD4+ T cells from PBMCs. Subset in this sample: CD45RA-negative fraction. The V and J genes are TRBV27 and TRBJ1-1; D is ambiguous. CDR3 sequence (DNA): TGTGCCAGCAGCCCCTGGACGGGCACTGAAGCTTTCTTT. Translation: CASSPWTGTEAFF.